This T cell receptor beta chain was retrieved from a study of blood T cells in healthy people across ages. Study-wide results and caveats: Aged donors had fewer naive CD4+ cells and lower diversity than long-lived donors.

Using a J-beta primer mix together with a sample-barcoded 5' primer, a second PCR was run for about 6 to 12 cycles. Sequencing yielded, for each sample, at least 3 million paired-end reads carrying CDR3. TCRdb itself ran the 5' RACE reads through MiXCR, one entry per CDR3 protein. The sample has about 730,000 distinct CDR3 sequences, more than 40% seen once. Notes on this clonotype: The target antigen is unknown. With a much larger clone just one base away, this may be a read error.

Trimming took off 3 bases at V and 1 base at J, with 7 bases between the two ends. Germline values: CDR1 SQVTM, CDR2 ANQGSEA. CDR3 length: 14 residues. This chain connects TRBV29-1 to TRBJ2-6, with D uncertain. The TCR was taken from a woman aged 60 to 75 in good health. The sample consisted of blood. The CDR3 DNA sequence: TGCAGCGTTGAGTGGAGATCTGGGGCCAACGTCCTGACTTTC. The encoded protein is CSVEWRSGANVLTF.